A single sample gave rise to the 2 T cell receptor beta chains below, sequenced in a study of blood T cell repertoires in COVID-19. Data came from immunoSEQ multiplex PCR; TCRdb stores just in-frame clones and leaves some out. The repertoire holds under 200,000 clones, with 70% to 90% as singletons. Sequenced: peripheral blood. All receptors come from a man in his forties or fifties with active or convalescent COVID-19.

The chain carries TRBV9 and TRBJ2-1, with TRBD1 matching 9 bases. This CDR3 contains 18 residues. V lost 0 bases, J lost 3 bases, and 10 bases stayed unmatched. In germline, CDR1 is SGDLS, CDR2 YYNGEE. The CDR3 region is CASSVGAAGTGHYNEQFF. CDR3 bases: TGTGCCAGCAGCGTAGGAGCCGCCGGGACAGGGCACTACAATGAGCAGTTCTTC.

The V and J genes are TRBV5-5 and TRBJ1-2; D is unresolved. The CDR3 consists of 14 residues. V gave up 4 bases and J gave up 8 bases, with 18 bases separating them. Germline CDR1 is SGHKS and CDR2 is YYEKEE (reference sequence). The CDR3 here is CASSLGYETGGYTF. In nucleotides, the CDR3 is TGTGCCAGCAGCCTGGGCTATGAGACGGGAGGCTACACCTTC. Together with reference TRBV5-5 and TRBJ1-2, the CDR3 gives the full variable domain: DAGVTQSPTHLIKTRGQQVTLRCSPISGHKSVSWYQQVLGQGPQFIFQYYEKEERGRGNFPDRFSARQFPNYSSELNVNALLLGDSALYLCASSLGYETGGYTFGSGTRLTVV.